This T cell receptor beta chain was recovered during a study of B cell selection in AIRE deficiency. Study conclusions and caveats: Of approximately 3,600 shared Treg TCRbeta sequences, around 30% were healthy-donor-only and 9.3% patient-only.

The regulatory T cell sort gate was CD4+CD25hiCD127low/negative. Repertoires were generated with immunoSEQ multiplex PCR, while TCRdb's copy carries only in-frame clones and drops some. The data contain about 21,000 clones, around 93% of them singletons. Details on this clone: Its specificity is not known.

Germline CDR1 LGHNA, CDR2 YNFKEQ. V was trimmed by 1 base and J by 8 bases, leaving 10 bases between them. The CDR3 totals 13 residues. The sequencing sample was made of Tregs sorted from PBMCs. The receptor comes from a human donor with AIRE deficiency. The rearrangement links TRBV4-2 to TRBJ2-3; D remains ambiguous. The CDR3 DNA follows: TGTGCCAGCAGCCAAGTTGTAGACGGTACGCAGTATTTT. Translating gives CASSQVVDGTQYF.